The 10 T cell receptor beta chains below all came from one sample that was sequenced in a study of cytomegalovirus exposure and HLA in healthy donors. With 60 Vbeta and 13 Jbeta primers, the PCR was carried out. TCRdb keeps only in-frame clones here, not all; method: immunoSEQ multiplex PCR. The sample contains 150,000 to 190,000 clones, 70% to 90% of which appear only once. Sequencing input: PBMCs. All receptors derive from a woman aged 18-29 years in good health and CMV-seronegative.

The chain links TRBV10-3 to TRBJ2-1, with D possibly TRBD2 on 6 matching bases. There are 16 residues in the CDR3. V dropped 10 bases and J dropped 6 bases, with 25 bases sitting between them. Germline CDR1 ENHRY, CDR2 SYGVKD. The CDR3 loop is CATGPSRGRQGNEQFF. CDR3 DNA sequence: TGTGCCACAGGTCCCTCGCGGGGCCGACAAGGCAATGAGCAGTTCTTC.

The DNA of the CDR3 is TGTGCCAGCAGTCCCGCCGCGGGAGAGGCGTACAATGAGCAGTTCTTC. It yields the protein CASSPAAGEAYNEQFF. This sequence joins TRBV27 and TRBJ2-1; TRBD2 agrees at 7 bases. Germline V gene sequence: CDR1 MNHEY, CDR2 SMNVEV (reference sequence). V lost 5 bases and J lost 4; bases outside the gene matches: 11. The CDR3 consists of 16 residues.

The V call is TRBV11-2, the J call TRBJ1-2; 9 bases are shared with TRBD1. Per germline, CDR1 SGHAT and CDR2 FQNNGV. V was pared by 0 bases and J by 8 bases, with 10 bases of the junction left unmatched. The CDR3 has 16 amino acids. The CDR3 protein is CASSLDPHRGQEGYTF. CDR3 nucleotide sequence: TGTGCCAGCAGCTTAGATCCCCACAGGGGGCAGGAGGGCTACACCTTC.

The rearrangement joins TRBV30 to TRBJ1-1, with D perhaps matching TRBD1 (6 bases). There are 12 residues in the CDR3. The germline CDR1 and CDR2 sequences are GTSNPN and SVGIG (reference sequence). V dropped 5 bases and J dropped 2 bases, with 9 bases sitting between them. CDR3 region: CAWEQGNTEAFF. CDR3 DNA sequence: TGTGCCTGGGAACAGGGAAACACTGAAGCTTTCTTT.

Only one count was recorded for this clone. This chain links TRBV5-8 with TRBJ1-5; possible D gene TRBD1, 6 bases. V shed 2 bases and J shed 0 bases, with 9 bases lying between them. Germline V lookup: CDR1 SGHTS, CDR2 YDEGEE. The CDR3 runs 15 residues. The CDR3 coding sequence is TGTGCCAGCAGCTTAAAGGGGGATAGCAATCAGCCCCAGCATTTT. Translation gives CASSLKGDSNQPQHF.

The chain couples TRBV7-2 to TRBJ1-2; D perhaps matches TRBD1 (5 bases). Trimming cost V 1 base and J 3 bases, with 6 bases left between them. The CDR3 is 13 residues long. CDR1 SGHTA and CDR2 FQGNSA come from the germline V gene. The CDR3 DNA reads as TGTGCCAGCAGCTTAGGGGGGGACTATGGCTACACCTTC. Its translation is CASSLGGDYGYTF. The full variable domain, in which reference TRBV7-2 and TRBJ1-2 provide the parts outside the CDR3, is GAGVSQSPSNKVTEKGKDVELRCDPISGHTALYWYRQSLGQGLEFLIYFQGNSAPDKSGLPSDRFSAERTGGSVSTLTIQRTQQEDSAVYLCASSLGGDYGYTFGSGTRLTVV.

The V and J genes are TRBV9 and TRBJ2-5, with 10 bases identical to TRBD2. Trimming removed 2 bases from V and 5 bases from J; junction bases left unmatched: 12. Per germline, CDR1 SGDLS and CDR2 YYNGEE. The CDR3 loop spans 17 amino acids. CDR3 sequence reads: CASSVGSGSGGFETQYF. The CDR3 bases are TGTGCCAGCAGCGTCGGCAGTGGTAGCGGGGGGTTTGAGACCCAGTACTTC.

The table lists this clone with a few counts. The rearrangement uses TRBV27 and TRBJ1-5, with 10 bases that match TRBD1. Germline assignment: CDR1 MNHEY and CDR2 SMNVEV (reference sequence). The V and J ends lost 4 bases and 0 bases, in that order; junction bases with no gene match: 6. The CDR3 loop spans 17 amino acids. Here the CDR3 reads CASSSHWDRGSNQPQHF. CDR3 in DNA: TGTGCCAGCAGTTCCCACTGGGACAGGGGTAGCAATCAGCCCCAGCATTTT.

This clone was counted only a few times. The chain is built from TRBV5-4 and TRBJ1-1, with D tentatively TRBD1 (6 bases). The germline gives CDR1 SGHNT, CDR2 YYREEE (reference sequence). The CDR3 extends over 15 amino acids. Trimming removed 0 bases from V and 1 base from J, with 10 bases in between. CDR3 residues: CASSLDGTQNTEAFF. CDR3 coding DNA: TGTGCCAGCAGCTTGGACGGGACACAGAACACTGAAGCTTTCTTT.

The V gene is TRBV27, the J gene TRBJ2-7; 8 bases line up with TRBD1. Germline V gene sequence: CDR1 MNHEY, CDR2 SMNVEV (reference sequence). V dropped 3 bases and J dropped 3; count of bases not matched to a gene: 7. This CDR3 is built from 15 residues. For the CDR3, the DNA is TGTGCCAGCAGTTTCCCCGCAGGGGGCGTCTACGAGCAGTACTTC. Its protein is CASSFPAGGVYEQYF.